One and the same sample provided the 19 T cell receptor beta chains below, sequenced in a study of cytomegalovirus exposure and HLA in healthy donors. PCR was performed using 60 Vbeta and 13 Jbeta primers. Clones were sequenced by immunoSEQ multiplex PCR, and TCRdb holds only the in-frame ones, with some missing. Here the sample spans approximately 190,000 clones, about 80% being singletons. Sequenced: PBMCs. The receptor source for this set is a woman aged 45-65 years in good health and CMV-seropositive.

The CDR3 is CASSLGQRPGQPQHF. In DNA, the CDR3 is TGTGCCAGCAGTTTAGGGCAGCGACCAGGGCAGCCCCAGCATTTT. The V and J genes are TRBV27 and TRBJ1-5; the D gene is possibly TRBD1 (5 bases). Deletions cut 2 bases from V and 7 bases from J, with 15 bases between. The CDR3 has 15 amino acids. Germline assignment: CDR1 MNHEY and CDR2 SMNVEV (reference sequence).

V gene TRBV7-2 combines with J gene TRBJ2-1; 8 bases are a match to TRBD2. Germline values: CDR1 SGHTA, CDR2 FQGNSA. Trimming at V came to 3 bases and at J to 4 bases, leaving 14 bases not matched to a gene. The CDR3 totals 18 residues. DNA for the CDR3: TGTGCCAGCAGCTTTGTTCCTACTCGACTAGCGCGATACAATGAGCAGTTCTTC. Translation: CASSFVPTRLARYNEQFF.

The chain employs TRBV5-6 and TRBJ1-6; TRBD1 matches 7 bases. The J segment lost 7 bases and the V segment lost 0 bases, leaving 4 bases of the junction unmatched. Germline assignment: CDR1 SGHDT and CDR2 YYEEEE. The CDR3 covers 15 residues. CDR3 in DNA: TGTGCCAGCAGCTTGGGACAGGGCCGGAATTCACCCCTCCACTTT. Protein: CASSLGQGRNSPLHF.

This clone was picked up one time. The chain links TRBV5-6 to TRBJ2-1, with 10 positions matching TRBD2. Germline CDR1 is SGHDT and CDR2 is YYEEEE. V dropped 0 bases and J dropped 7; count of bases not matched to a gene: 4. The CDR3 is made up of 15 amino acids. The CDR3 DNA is TGTGCCAGCAGCTTGGTAGCGGGGGGTTTGAATGAGCAGTTCTTC. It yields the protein CASSLVAGGLNEQFF.

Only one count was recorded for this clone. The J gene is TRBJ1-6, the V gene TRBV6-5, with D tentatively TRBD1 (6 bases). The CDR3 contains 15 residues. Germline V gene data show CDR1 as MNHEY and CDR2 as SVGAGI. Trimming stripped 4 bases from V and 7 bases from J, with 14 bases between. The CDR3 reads CASSSTGLQNSPLHF. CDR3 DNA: TGTGCCAGCAGTTCTACAGGGCTCCAGAATTCACCCCTCCACTTT.

Here the CDR3 reads CASGPPRGLNTGELFF. The CDR3 DNA reads TGTGCTAGTGGCCCGCCCCGGGGATTGAACACCGGGGAGCTGTTTTTT. This chain uses TRBV12-5 with TRBJ2-2, with D possibly being TRBD2 (5 bases). V gave up 6 bases and J gave up 1 base, with 15 bases separating them. Germline V gives CDR1 LGHNT, CDR2 FRNRAP. This CDR3 comprises 16 residues.

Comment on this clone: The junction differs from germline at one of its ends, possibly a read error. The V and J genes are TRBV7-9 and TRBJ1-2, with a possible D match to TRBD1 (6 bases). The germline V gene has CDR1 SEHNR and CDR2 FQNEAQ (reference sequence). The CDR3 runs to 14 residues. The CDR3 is CSSSPLTGTWGYTF. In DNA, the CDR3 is TGTTCCAGCAGCCCACTAACAGGGACCTGGGGCTACACCTTC. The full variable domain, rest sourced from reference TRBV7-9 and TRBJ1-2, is DTGVSQNPRHKITKRGQNVTFRCDPISEHNRLYWYRQTLGQGPEFLTYFQNEAQLEKSRLLSDRFSAERPKGSFSTLEIQRTEQGDSAMYLCSSSPLTGTWGYTFGSGTRLTVV.

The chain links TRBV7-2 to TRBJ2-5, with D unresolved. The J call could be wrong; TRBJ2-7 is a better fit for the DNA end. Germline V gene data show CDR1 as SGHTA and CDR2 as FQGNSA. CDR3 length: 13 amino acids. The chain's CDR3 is CASSTNYFYEQYF. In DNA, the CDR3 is TGTGCCAGCAGCACTAACTACTTTTACGAGCAGTACTTC.

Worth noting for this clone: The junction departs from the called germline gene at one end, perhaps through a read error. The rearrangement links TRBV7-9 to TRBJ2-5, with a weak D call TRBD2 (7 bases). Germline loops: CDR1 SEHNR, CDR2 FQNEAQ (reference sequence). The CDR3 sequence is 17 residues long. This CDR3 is CSSRPAVYTGGHETQYF. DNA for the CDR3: TGTTCCAGCAGGCCCGCGGTCTACACGGGGGGACATGAGACCCAGTACTTC. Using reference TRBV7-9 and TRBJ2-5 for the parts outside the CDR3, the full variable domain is DTGVSQNPRHKITKRGQNVTFRCDPISEHNRLYWYRQTLGQGPEFLTYFQNEAQLEKSRLLSDRFSAERPKGSFSTLEIQRTEQGDSAMYLCSSRPAVYTGGHETQYFGPGTRLLVL.

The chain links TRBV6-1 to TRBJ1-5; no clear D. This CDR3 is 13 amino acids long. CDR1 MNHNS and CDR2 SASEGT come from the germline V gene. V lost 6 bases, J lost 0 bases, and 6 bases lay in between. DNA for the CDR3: TGTGCCAGCAGGGGCTATAGCAATCAGCCCCAGCATTTT. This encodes CASRGYSNQPQHF.

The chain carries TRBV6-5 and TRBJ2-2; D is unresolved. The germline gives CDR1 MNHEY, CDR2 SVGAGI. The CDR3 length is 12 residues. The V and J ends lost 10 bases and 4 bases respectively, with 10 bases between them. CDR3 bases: TGTGCCACCTGCCGGGTCACCGGGGAGCTGTTTTTT. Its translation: CATCRVTGELFF.

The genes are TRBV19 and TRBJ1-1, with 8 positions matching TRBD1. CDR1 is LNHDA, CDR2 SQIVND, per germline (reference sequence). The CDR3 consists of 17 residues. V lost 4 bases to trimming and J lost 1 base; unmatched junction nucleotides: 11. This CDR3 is CASSTPQGAYKNTEAFF. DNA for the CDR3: TGTGCCAGTAGTACCCCCCAGGGGGCGTACAAGAACACTGAAGCTTTCTTT. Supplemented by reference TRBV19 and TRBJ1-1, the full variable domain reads DGGITQSPKYLFRKEGQNVTLSCEQNLNHDAMYWYRQDPGQGLRLIYYSQIVNDFQKGDIAEGYSVSREKKESFPLTVTSAQKNPTAFYLCASSTPQGAYKNTEAFFGQGTRLTVV.

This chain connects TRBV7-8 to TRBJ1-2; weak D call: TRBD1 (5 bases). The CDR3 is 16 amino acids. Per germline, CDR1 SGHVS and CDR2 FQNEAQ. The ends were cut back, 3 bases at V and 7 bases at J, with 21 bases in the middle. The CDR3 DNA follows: TGTGCCAGCAGCTTTTCGCATGGGACTTCAAAGGGTGGCTACACCTTC. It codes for CASSFSHGTSKGGYTF.

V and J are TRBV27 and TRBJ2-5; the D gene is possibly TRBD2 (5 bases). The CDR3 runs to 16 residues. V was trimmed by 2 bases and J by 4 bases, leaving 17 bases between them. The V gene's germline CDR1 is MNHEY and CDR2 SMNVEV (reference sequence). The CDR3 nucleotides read TGTGCCAGCAGTTTAGTAGGACTCCCCGGCGGAGAGACCCAGTACTTC. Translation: CASSLVGLPGGETQYF.

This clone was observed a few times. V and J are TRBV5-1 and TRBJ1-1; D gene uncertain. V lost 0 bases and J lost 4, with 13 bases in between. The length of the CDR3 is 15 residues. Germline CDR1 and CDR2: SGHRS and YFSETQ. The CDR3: CASSLASGSGTEAFF. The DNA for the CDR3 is TGCGCCAGCAGCTTGGCCTCCGGGAGTGGCACTGAAGCTTTCTTT.

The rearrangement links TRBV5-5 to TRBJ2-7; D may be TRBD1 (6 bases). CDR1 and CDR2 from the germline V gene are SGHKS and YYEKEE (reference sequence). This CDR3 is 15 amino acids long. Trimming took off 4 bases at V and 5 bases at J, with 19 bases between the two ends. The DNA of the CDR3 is TGTGCCAGCAGCACTATCTACAGGGAGCGCAACGAGCAGTACTTC. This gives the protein CASSTIYRERNEQYF.

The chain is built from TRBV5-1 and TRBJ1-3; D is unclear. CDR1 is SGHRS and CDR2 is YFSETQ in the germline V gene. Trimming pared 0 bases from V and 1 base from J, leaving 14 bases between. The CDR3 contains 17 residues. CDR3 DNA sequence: TGCGCCAGCAGCTTGGGCGGAGGCCTGGGGTCTGGAAACACCATATATTTT. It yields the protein CASSLGGGLGSGNTIYF.

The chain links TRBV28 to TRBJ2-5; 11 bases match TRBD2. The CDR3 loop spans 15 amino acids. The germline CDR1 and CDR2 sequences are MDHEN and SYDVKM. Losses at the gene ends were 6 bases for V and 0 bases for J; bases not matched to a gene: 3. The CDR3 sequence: CASRVAGGYQETQYF. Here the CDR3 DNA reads TGTGCCAGCAGGGTAGCGGGGGGGTACCAAGAGACCCAGTACTTC.

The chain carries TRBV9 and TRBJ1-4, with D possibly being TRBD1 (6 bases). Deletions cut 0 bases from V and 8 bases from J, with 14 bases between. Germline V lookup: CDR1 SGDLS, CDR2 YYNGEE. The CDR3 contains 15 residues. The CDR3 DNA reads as TGTGCCAGCAGCGTAGCCAACAGGGTAGAGGAAAAACTGTTTTTT. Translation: CASSVANRVEEKLFF.